This T cell receptor beta chain appears in the sequencing data of a study of patients and donors after allogeneic stem cell transplantation. Via MiXCR, TCRdb re-called the RT-PCR reads, giving one row per CDR3 protein. Of approximately 160,000 distinct CDR3 sequences in the sample, approximately 22% were seen once. This clonotype was observed a handful of times. V was clipped by 7 bases and J by 5 bases, with 11 bases between them. The CDR3 is 12 residues long. V gene TRBV12-3 or TRBV12-4 combines with J gene TRBJ1-1; D is unclear. The sequenced material came from blood, either unsorted or a sorted T cell fraction (not recorded which). The source is a human donor who was either an allogeneic HSCT recipient or a stem cell or donor lymphocyte infusion donor (not recorded which). It is not recorded whose cells these are; they may come from a transplant donor. CDR3 sequence reads: CASKTLGTEAFF. In DNA form, the CDR3 reads TGTGCCAGCAAAACCCTGGGGACTGAAGCTTTCTTT.